Below are 10 T cell receptor beta chains sequenced from a single sample in a study of cytomegalovirus exposure and HLA in healthy donors. A multiplex PCR was run with 60 Vbeta primers and 13 Jbeta primers. Clones were sequenced by immunoSEQ multiplex PCR, and TCRdb holds only the in-frame ones, with some missing. The top ten hold 4.9% of the sample, which has more than 110,000 clones, around 77% seen once. Specimen: PBMCs. These receptors were taken from a woman aged 45-59 years in good health and CMV-seronegative.

The rearrangement links TRBV6-5 to TRBJ2-7; TRBD2 matches 9 bases. The CDR3 has 15 amino acids. V shed 6 bases and J 4 bases; nucleotides not matched to a gene: 10. Germline lookup yields CDR1 MNHEY and CDR2 SVGAGI. Written as DNA, the CDR3 is TGTGCCAGCAGCACCTCCCTAGCGGGATTGTACGAGCAGTACTTC. Encoded protein: CASSTSLAGLYEQYF.

This sequence joins TRBV7-2 and TRBJ1-5; no clear D gene. The V and J ends lost 5 bases and 0 bases respectively, with 8 bases between them. Per germline, CDR1 SGHTA and CDR2 FQGNSA. This CDR3 region has 14 residues. The CDR3 loop reads CASSAGLSNQPQHF. DNA of the CDR3: TGTGCCAGCAGCGCAGGCCTTAGCAATCAGCCCCAGCATTTT.

The rearrangement joins TRBV30 to TRBJ1-4; the match to TRBD1 covers 9 bases. The CDR3 runs to 14 residues. Germline V gene sequence: CDR1 GTSNPN, CDR2 SVGIG (reference sequence). With V trimmed by 2 bases and J by 6 bases, 4 bases remained unmatched. CDR3 coding DNA: TGTGCCTGGAGTAAGGGACAGGGACATGAAAAACTGTTTTTT. Residues: CAWSKGQGHEKLFF.

In this sample, this clone turned up many times. V and J are TRBV5-6 and TRBJ2-7, with 8 bases that match TRBD1. The ends lost 3 bases at V and 2 bases at J; junction bases unmatched: 1. The germline V gene has CDR1 SGHDT and CDR2 YYEEEE. There are 13 residues in the CDR3. The CDR3 DNA is TGTGCCAGCAGCTGGACAGGGACCTACGAGCAGTACTTC. It is translated as CASSWTGTYEQYF.

This sequence joins TRBV7-2 and TRBJ2-6, with a weak D call TRBD1 (6 bases). Trimming pared 1 base from V and 4 bases from J, leaving 20 bases between. The CDR3 spans 19 residues. Germline lookup yields CDR1 SGHTA and CDR2 FQGNSA. The CDR3 nucleotides read TGTGCCAGCAGCTTAGATGGGAGCAGGGGCGCAGCCGGGGCCAACGTCCTGACTTTC. Translating it yields CASSLDGSRGAAGANVLTF.

J is TRBJ1-3 and V is TRBV14; D ambiguous. Germline CDR1 is SGHDN and CDR2 is FVKESK. The CDR3 contains 15 residues. Trimming pared 4 bases from V and 7 bases from J, leaving 17 bases between. The CDR3 is CASSRMTLARNTIYF. CDR3 sequence (DNA): TGTGCCAGCAGCCGCATGACACTAGCGAGGAACACCATATATTTT.

This chain uses TRBV30 with TRBJ2-1; possibly TRBD2 for D (5 bases). Germline V gene sequence: CDR1 GTSNPN, CDR2 SVGIG (reference sequence). The CDR3 loop spans 14 amino acids. V was cut by 4 bases and J by 0 bases, with 10 bases left in between. CDR3 region: CAWNLGSSYNEQFF. In nucleotides, the CDR3 is TGTGCCTGGAATTTGGGGAGCTCCTACAATGAGCAGTTCTTC.

The gene calls are TRBV5-1 and TRBJ2-1; D possibly corresponds to TRBD2 (6 bases). Trimming took off 0 bases at V and 1 base at J, with 11 bases between the two ends. This CDR3 region has 16 residues. Per germline, CDR1 SGHRS and CDR2 YFSETQ. The CDR3 nucleotides are TGCGCCAGCAGCTTGGGGCAGGGAGGATCCTACAATGAGCAGTTCTTC. It encodes CASSLGQGGSYNEQFF.

This rearrangement joins TRBV5-1 to TRBJ2-6; 7 positions match TRBD1. The germline CDR1 and CDR2 sequences are SGHRS and YFSETQ. Losses at the gene ends were 5 bases for V and 1 base for J; bases not matched to a gene: 3. This CDR3 has 15 residues. This chain's CDR3 is CASRLQGSGANVLTF. The CDR3 bases are TGCGCCAGCAGGCTACAGGGGTCTGGGGCCAACGTCCTGACTTTC.

This clone was counted a single time. The chain employs TRBV5-5 and TRBJ1-5, with no clear D. Trimming pared 1 base from V and 4 bases from J, leaving 12 bases between. CDR1 is SGHKS and CDR2 is YYEKEE in the germline V gene (reference sequence). The CDR3 is made up of 15 amino acids. The CDR3 nucleotides are TGTGCCAGCAGCTTGTTCGGGTCAGCAAATCAGCCCCAGCATTTT. It specifies CASSLFGSANQPQHF.